These 8 T cell receptor beta chains share one sample of origin, sequenced in a study of blood T cells in healthy people across ages. A second PCR of roughly 7 to 11 cycles used a sample-barcoded 5' primer and a J-beta primer mix. TCRdb re-analysed the 5' RACE reads in MiXCR, keeping a single row per CDR3 protein. The repertoire has some 550,000 distinct CDR3 sequences, 47% of them found once; the top ten carry approximately 23%. Input material: blood. These receptors were collected from an elderly man in good health.

Here the CDR3 reads CASSHPEGWPETQYF. DNA for the CDR3: TGTGCCAGCAGCCATCCAGAGGGGTGGCCAGAGACCCAGTACTTC. This chain links TRBV7-9 with TRBJ2-7; D tentatively reads TRBD1 or TRBD2 (5 bases each). The DNA end lines up better with TRBJ2-5; the J call may be wrong. Germline V CDR1 and CDR2: SEHNR, FQNEAQ (reference sequence). This CDR3 spans 15 amino acids.

The J gene is TRBJ2-2, the V gene TRBV9, with D perhaps matching TRBD2 (5 bases). The CDR3 covers 16 residues. CDR1 is SGDLS, CDR2 YYNGEE, per germline. Deletions cut 0 bases from V and 2 bases from J, with 11 bases between. CDR3 DNA: TGTGCCAGCAGCGTAGCCGGAGCGGCAAACACCGGGGAGCTGTTTTTT. Its translation is CASSVAGAANTGELFF.

The chain carries TRBV20-1 and TRBJ2-1, with D possibly TRBD2 on 5 matching bases. V gave up 3 bases and J gave up 9 bases, with 12 bases separating them. Germline loops: CDR1 DFQATT, CDR2 SNEGSKA (reference sequence). The CDR3 runs 12 residues. The CDR3 is CSARAGVFEQFF. The CDR3 DNA sequence: TGCAGTGCTAGGGCCGGGGTTTTTGAGCAGTTCTTC.

The V call is TRBV7-6, the J call TRBJ2-7, with TRBD2 identical over 9 bases. The end of the DNA is better explained by TRBJ2-5, so the J call may be wrong. The CDR3 contains 15 residues. Germline CDR1 reads SGHVS; CDR2 reads FNYEAQ. CDR3 protein: CASSLGPSGVETQYF. The CDR3 region has the DNA TGTGCCAGCAGCTTAGGTCCTAGCGGGGTAGAGACCCAGTACTTC.

The gene calls are TRBV9 and TRBJ2-7, with TRBD1 identical over 7 bases. Trimming took 0 bases from V and 4 from J; bases not matched to a gene: 7. The CDR3 is 15 residues long. CDR1 is SGDLS and CDR2 is YYNGEE in the germline V gene. CDR3 amino acids: CASSVAEGAGYEQYF. CDR3 sequence (DNA): TGTGCCAGCAGCGTAGCTGAGGGGGCCGGGTACGAGCAGTACTTC.

This clonotype occurred a few times. The rearrangement joins TRBV6-2 or TRBV6-3 to TRBJ2-6; TRBD2 matches 7 bases. There are 18 residues in the CDR3. Germline values: CDR1 MNHEY, CDR2 SVGEGT. After removal of 6 bases from V and 0 bases from J, the junction contained 11 bases not matched to a gene. For the CDR3, the DNA is TGTGCCAGCAGCGGGAGGCGGGCGGAGAACTCTGGGGCCAACGTCCTGACTTTC. Protein product: CASSGRRAENSGANVLTF.

The chain combines TRBV12-3 or TRBV12-4 with TRBJ2-3; 10 bases are a match to TRBD2. There are 15 residues in the CDR3. V gave up 8 bases and J gave up 1 base; unmatched junction bases: 6. The CDR3 nucleotides read TGTGCCAGCGGACGAACTAGCGGGGGCACAGATACGCAGTATTTT. Translation: CASGRTSGGTDTQYF.

As DNA, the CDR3 is TGTGCCAGCAGCTTAGTTGCGAGCGTAAGCTCTGGAAACACCATATATTTT. As protein: CASSLVASVSSGNTIYF. V is TRBV7-8 and J is TRBJ1-3; D remains unclear. V lost 1 base and J lost 0, with 13 bases in between. Germline assignment: CDR1 SGHVS and CDR2 FQNEAQ. The CDR3 spans 17 residues.